Listed below are T cell receptor beta chains from one sample, sequenced in a study of shared clonotypes between healthy human individuals. Some clones are missing from TCRdb's copy, which holds only in-frame ones; the method was immunoSEQ multiplex PCR. The data contain 2.3 million or so clones, 80% to 95% of them seen just once; the ten biggest clones take up about 0.41%. The material sequenced was naive CD4+ T cells from PBMCs. The receptor set was obtained from a young man in good health. Some clones in this sample may be carry-over from other donors' samples. Each CDR3 is given with its conserved first and last residue. The D gene is left open where the match is weak. The listing skips clone size in some rows; elsewhere it reads once, few, many or a size class.

D	V	size	J	DNA	CDR3
NA	TRBV6-5	NA	TRBJ2-5	TGTGCCAGCAGTTCAGACTCAGGAGAGACCCAGTACTTC	CASSSDSGETQYF
TRBD1	TRBV28	NA	TRBJ1-1	TGTGCCAGCAGTTCCCCGGGACAGGGGTATGAGGGGGCTTTCTTT	CASSSPGQGYEGAFF
TRBD1	TRBV6-5	once	TRBJ2-1	TGTGCCAGCAGGTGGGACAGGGACGGGTACAATGAGCAGTTCTTC	CASRWDRDGYNEQFF
TRBD2	TRBV29-1	NA	TRBJ2-7	TGCAGCGTTGCTAGCGGGATTTCCGAGCAGTACTTC	CSVASGISEQYF
NA	TRBV9	NA	TRBJ2-1	TGTGCCAGCAGCGCAACCGGGACGGGCCAGGAGGAGCAGTTCTTC	CASSATGTGQEEQFF
NA	TRBV5-6	NA	TRBJ1-1	TGTGCCAGCAGCTTGGATGGGTGGGCCATGAACACTGAAGCTTTCTTT	CASSLDGWAMNTEAFF
NA	TRBV28	NA	TRBJ2-7	TGTGCCAGCAGTTTACCTGGCGGCTACGAGCAGTACTTC	CASSLPGGYEQYF
NA	TRBV30	NA	TRBJ1-5	TGTGCCTGGACCGCTGGGGCTGTGGAACAGCCCCAGCATTTT	CAWTAGAVEQPQHF
NA	TRBV5-1	NA	TRBJ1-2	TGCGCCAGCAGCTTCCGGCTAGAGGTTGGCTACACCTTC	CASSFRLEVGYTF
NA	TRBV27	NA	TRBJ2-3	TGTGCCAGCAGTTTAAGAGATACGCAGTATTTT	CASSLRDTQYF
TRBD1	TRBV27	NA	TRBJ1-1	TGTGCCACCGGAGACAGGGGGGAGGCTGAAGCTTTCTTT	CATGDRGEAEAFF
NA	TRBV7-3	NA	TRBJ1-1	TGTGCCAGCAGCTATCGGGACACTGAAGCTTTCTTT	CASSYRDTEAFF
NA	TRBV6-5	NA	TRBJ2-1	TGTGCCACCCAGGCCCCCTCCTACAATGAGCAGTTCTTC	CATQAPSYNEQFF
NA	TRBV5-5	NA	TRBJ2-1	TGTGCCATCCAAAGAAGCGGAGCCGCCTACAATGAGCAGTTCTTC	CAIQRSGAAYNEQFF
TRBD1	TRBV5-1	few	TRBJ1-2	TGCGCCAGCAGCACCAGGACAGGACGTGGCTACACCTTC	CASSTRTGRGYTF
NA	TRBV4-1	once	TRBJ2-1	TGCGCCAGCAGCCAAGGAGGATACAATGAGCAGTTCTTC	CASSQGGYNEQFF
TRBD1	TRBV7-2	NA	TRBJ2-5	TGTGCCAGCAGCTACAGGGGAGAGACCCAGTACTTC	CASSYRGETQYF
TRBD2	TRBV11-2	NA	TRBJ2-7	TGTGCCAGCAGCTCTGGGCTAGCGGGAGCCGAGCAGTACTTC	CASSSGLAGAEQYF
TRBD2	TRBV5-1	NA	TRBJ2-7	TGCGCCAGCAGCACCGGACTAGCGGGGACCTACGAGCAGTACTTC	CASSTGLAGTYEQYF
NA	TRBV5-1	NA	TRBJ1-2	TGCGCCAGCAGCTTGGGAACAACTAACTATGGCTACACCTTC	CASSLGTTNYGYTF
NA	TRBV7-2	once	TRBJ1-3	TGTGCCAGCAGGCCGGGACACAGCTCTGGAAACACCATATATTTT	CASRPGHSSGNTIYF
NA	TRBV28	NA	TRBJ2-2	TGTGCCAGCGGGGCGGCGAACACCGGGGAGCTGTTTTTT	CASGAANTGELFF
NA	TRBV14	NA	TRBJ2-5	TGTGCCAGCAGCCAAGATACGGCAGAGACCCAGTACTTC	CASSQDTAETQYF
TRBD1	TRBV7-3	NA	TRBJ2-7	TGTGCCAGCAGCTTAATGCCAAACCGGGACAGGTCCTACGAGCAGTACTTC	CASSLMPNRDRSYEQYF
NA	TRBV11-3	NA	TRBJ2-1	TGTGCCAGCAGCTCCAACTGGCGGAGTCGAGACAATGAGCAGTTCTTC	CASSSNWRSRDNEQFF
NA	TRBV9	once	TRBJ1-3	TGTGCCAGCAGCCCGATTGGGTCGGCTGGAAACACCATATATTTT	CASSPIGSAGNTIYF
TRBD1	TRBV27	NA	TRBJ2-1	TGTGCCAGCAGTCTCCGGGACAGGGGTTTGGATGAGCAGTTCTTC	CASSLRDRGLDEQFF
NA	TRBV9	NA	TRBJ1-2	TGTGCCAGCAGCGCCTGGACAGCCCCTGGGTATGGCTACACCTTC	CASSAWTAPGYGYTF
NA	TRBV7-3	NA	TRBJ1-3	TGTGCCAGCAGCCGGACAAACTCTGGAAACACCATATATTTT	CASSRTNSGNTIYF
TRBD2	TRBV2	NA	TRBJ2-7	TGTGCCAGCAGACCAACCAACCTAGCGGGAGGGCCCGAGCAGTACTTC	CASRPTNLAGGPEQYF
NA	TRBV4-3	NA	TRBJ2-3	TGCGCCAGCAGCCAAGATTCCCGGGGTACGCAGTATTTT	CASSQDSRGTQYF
NA	TRBV6-6	NA	TRBJ2-6	TGTGCCACCAAAAGCGGATCTGGGGCCAACGTCCTGACTTTC	CATKSGSGANVLTF
TRBD1	TRBV18	NA	TRBJ1-2	TGTGCCAGCTCACCGACTCCGGGACAGGAGAACTATGGCTACACCTTC	CASSPTPGQENYGYTF
NA	TRBV23-1	NA	TRBJ1-3	TGCGCCAGCTTTCTAGGGAGACAGGCCATCTACTCTGGAAACACCATATATTTT	CASFLGRQAIYSGNTIYF
NA	TRBV5-6	NA	TRBJ2-5	TGTGCCAGCACCCCAGGGGACCCCAACAGAGGACCCCAGTACTTC	CASTPGDPNRGPQYF
TRBD2	TRBV19	NA	TRBJ2-2	TGTGCCACCCAGCCAGCGGGAGGTGACACCGGGGAGCTGTTTTTT	CATQPAGGDTGELFF
NA	TRBV25-1	NA	TRBJ2-7	TGTGCCAGCAGTGAATCGAGGCCAGGAACCTACGAGCAGTACTTC	CASSESRPGTYEQYF
TRBD2	TRBV4-2	NA	TRBJ2-3	TGTGCCAGCAGCCAAGTTTCCAGCGGGGGCACAGATACGCAGTATTTT	CASSQVSSGGTDTQYF
NA	TRBV10-3	NA	TRBJ1-4	TGTGCCATCAGTGAGTTTCGTGAAAAACTGTTTTTT	CAISEFREKLFF
NA	TRBV18	NA	TRBJ2-1	TGTGCCAGCTCACCGGACTCGGGGAAAGAGTTCTTC	CASSPDSGKEFF
NA	TRBV9	NA	TRBJ2-5	TGTGCCAGCAGCGTAGGCAGACAGACCCAAGAGACCCAGTACTTC	CASSVGRQTQETQYF
TRBD1	TRBV28	NA	TRBJ1-5	TGTGCCAGCAGTGCACGACAGGGCCATCAGCCCCAGCATTTT	CASSARQGHQPQHF
NA	TRBV6-5	NA	TRBJ1-2	TGTGCCAGCCGGGTTAAAAGTGGCTACACCTTC	CASRVKSGYTF
TRBD1	TRBV5-4	NA	TRBJ2-2	TGTGCCAGCAGCTTGCAGGGGGTAGGGGAGCTGTTTTTT	CASSLQGVGELFF
TRBD1	TRBV18	NA	TRBJ2-7	TGTGCCAGCTCACCGGGACAGCCATCGGAGCAGTACTTC	CASSPGQPSEQYF
TRBD1	TRBV7-3	NA	TRBJ2-7	TGTGCCAGCAGCAAGGGACAGGGGGCGATCTACGAGCAGTACTTC	CASSKGQGAIYEQYF
NA	TRBV5-1	NA	TRBJ1-2	TGCGCCAGCAGCTTGGGTAGGGTAAGGCTACCCTATGGCTACACCTTC	CASSLGRVRLPYGYTF
TRBD1	TRBV7-9	NA	TRBJ1-1	TGTGCCAGCAGCTTAGGGGGACAGAGGAACACTGAAGCTTTCTTT	CASSLGGQRNTEAFF
TRBD2	TRBV5-4	NA	TRBJ2-1	TGTGCCAGCAGACCCGGGACTAGCGGCAACAATGAGCAGTTCTTC	CASRPGTSGNNEQFF
TRBD1	TRBV9	NA	TRBJ1-4	TGTGCCAGCAGCGTCGACAGGGGGCGACGGGAAAAACTGTTTTTT	CASSVDRGRREKLFF
NA	TRBV19	NA	TRBJ2-1	TGTGCCAGTAGCCTGGGACGGGTAACCTACAATGAGCAGTTCTTC	CASSLGRVTYNEQFF
NA	TRBV28	NA	TRBJ2-1	TGTGCCAGCAGTTTATGGTACAATGAGCAGTTCTTC	CASSLWYNEQFF
NA	TRBV19	NA	TRBJ2-5	TGTGCCAGTAGGGCCCTCGGGGGCCAAGAGACCCAGTACTTC	CASRALGGQETQYF
TRBD2	TRBV28	NA	TRBJ2-1	TGTGCCAGCAGGGGGGTGTCCGGGAGGAGCTCCTACAATGAGCAGTTCTTC	CASRGVSGRSSYNEQFF
NA	TRBV28	NA	TRBJ2-4	TGTGCCAGCAGTGCGAATAGCAGGGTGAAGGGCATTCAGTACTTC	CASSANSRVKGIQYF